This TCR beta chain was profiled in a study of PD-L1 blockade in urothelial cancer. Study information: Median T cell yield per blood sample was more than 120,000 cells.

The V gene lost 1 base and the J gene lost 5 bases, with 12 bases spanning the gap. The CDR3 covers 14 residues. Germline values: CDR1 SGHRS, CDR2 YFSETQ. Profiled with immunoSEQ multiplex PCR; TCRdb holds only in-frame clones, not every one. The sample gives tens of thousands of clones, about nine tenths of which show up once; roughly 4.7% is in the top ten. Sample time point: pretreatment peripheral blood. The V call is TRBV5-1, the J call TRBJ2-5, with a possible D match to TRBD2 (5 bases). Sample: PBMCs, taken around atezolizumab (anti-PD-L1) treatment. This clonotype was sampled from a man in his sixties or seventies with urothelial cancer. CDR3 in amino acids: CASSLSGGGETQYF. The CDR3 nucleotides are TGCGCCAGCAGCTTGTCAGGTGGCGGGGAGACCCAGTACTTC.